The rows below give T cell receptor beta chains drawn from one sample of a study of cytomegalovirus exposure and HLA in healthy donors. Using immunoSEQ multiplex PCR, the repertoire was profiled, and TCRdb retains in-frame clones only, with some absent. The sample totals around 75,000 clones. Input material: PBMCs. The receptors derive from a boy under 18 in good health and CMV-seronegative. CDR3s include the opening cysteine and the closing phenylalanine or tryptophan. Fields, in order: D gene, J gene, V gene, CDR3 protein, CDR3 DNA. The D gene is left open where the match is weak.

>.|TRBJ1-5|TRBV5-1
CASSVAPYEGGNQPQHF
TGCGCCAGCAGCGTGGCCCCCTATGAGGGTGGCAATCAGCCCCAGCATTTT
>.|TRBJ2-1|TRBV4-1
CASSQEDGRGDNEQFF
TGCGCCAGCAGCCAAGAAGATGGGCGGGGCGACAATGAGCAGTTCTTC
>TRBD1|TRBJ2-7|TRBV19
CASSIPGQSSGEQYF
TGTGCCAGTAGTATCCCGGGACAGAGTAGTGGCGAGCAGTACTTC
>.|TRBJ2-1|TRBV9
CASSVGGDNEQFF
TGTGCCAGCAGCGTCGGCGGGGACAATGAGCAGTTCTTC
>TRBD1|TRBJ2-2|TRBV10-1
CASSESRQGNTGELFF
TGCGCCAGCAGTGAGTCGAGACAGGGGAACACCGGGGAGCTGTTTTTT
>.|TRBJ2-7|TRBV6-1
CASSEAPWAYEQYF
TGTGCCAGCAGTGAAGCTCCCTGGGCTTACGAGCAGTACTTC
>TRBD1|TRBJ1-1|TRBV6-5
CASSSTGGFVTEAFF
TGTGCCAGCAGTAGCACAGGGGGTTTTGTCACTGAAGCTTTCTTT
>.|TRBJ1-5|TRBV4-2
CASSQDLQGISNQPQHF
TGTGCCAGCAGCCAAGATCTTCAGGGAATAAGCAATCAGCCCCAGCATTTT
>TRBD2|TRBJ2-2|TRBV5-1
CASSFPRAGGTGELFF
TGCGCCAGCAGCTTTCCCAGGGCGGGGGGTACCGGGGAGCTGTTTTTT
>.|TRBJ2-5|TRBV18
CASSVTDTQQETQYF
TGTGCCAGCTCAGTAACGGACACTCAACAAGAGACCCAGTACTTC
>TRBD1|TRBJ1-1|TRBV29-1
CSAQTQGDTEAFF
TGCAGCGCCCAAACGCAGGGGGACACTGAAGCTTTCTTT
>.|TRBJ2-5|TRBV7-8
CASSLERGWEETQYF
TGTGCCAGCAGCTTAGAGAGGGGGTGGGAAGAGACCCAGTACTTC
>.|TRBJ2-7|TRBV5-6
CASSSNVGWGDEQYF
TGTGCCAGCAGCTCCAATGTGGGCTGGGGGGACGAGCAGTACTTC
>.|TRBJ2-7|TRBV9
CASSVATDNQPYEQYF
TGTGCCAGCAGCGTAGCTACGGACAACCAACCCTACGAGCAGTACTTC
>TRBD2|TRBJ2-7|TRBV4-3
CASSQTSGRGAYEQYF
TGCGCCAGCAGCCAAACTAGCGGGAGGGGGGCCTACGAGCAGTACTTC
>.|TRBJ2-1|TRBV11-1
CASSSPPYNEQFF
TGTGCCAGCAGCTCCCCCCCTTACAATGAGCAGTTCTTC
>TRBD1|TRBJ1-3|TRBV30
CAWSLGQGLGNTIYF
TGTGCCTGGAGCTTGGGACAGGGGTTAGGAAACACCATATATTTT